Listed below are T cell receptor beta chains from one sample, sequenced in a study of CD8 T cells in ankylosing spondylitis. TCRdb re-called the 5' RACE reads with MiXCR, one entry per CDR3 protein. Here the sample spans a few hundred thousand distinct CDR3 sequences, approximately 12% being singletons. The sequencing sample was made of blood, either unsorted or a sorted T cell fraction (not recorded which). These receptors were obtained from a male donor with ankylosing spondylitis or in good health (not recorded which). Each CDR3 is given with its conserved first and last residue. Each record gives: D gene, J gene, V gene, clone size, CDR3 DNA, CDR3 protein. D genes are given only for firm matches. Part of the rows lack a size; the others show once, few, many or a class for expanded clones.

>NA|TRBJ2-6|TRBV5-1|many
TGCGCCAGCAGCTCTACAGGGAATGGGGCCAACGTCCTGACTTTC
CASSSTGNGANVLTF
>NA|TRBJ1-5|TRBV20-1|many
TGCAGTGCTACCGCGCAAGTACCCTCAGGAGGTCAGCCCCAGCATTTT
CSATAQVPSGGQPQHF
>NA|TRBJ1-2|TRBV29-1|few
TGCAGCGTTGGTTCAACACCCGATGGCTACACCTTC
CSVGSTPDGYTF
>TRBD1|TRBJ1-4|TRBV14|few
TGTGCCAGCAGCCAGTGGGACAGGGGGAGTGAAAAACTGTTTTTT
CASSQWDRGSEKLFF
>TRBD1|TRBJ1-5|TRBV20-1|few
TGCTGTGCTAGAGTGGGGCAGGGGGCCCATAGCAATCAGCCCCAGCATTTT
CCARVGQGAHSNQPQHF
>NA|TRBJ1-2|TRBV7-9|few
TGTGCCAGCAGCCAGACATATGGCTACACCTTC
CASSQTYGYTF
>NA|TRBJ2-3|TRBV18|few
TGTGCCAGCTGCCTCGGGTTTACAGATACGCAGTATTTT
CASCLGFTDTQYF
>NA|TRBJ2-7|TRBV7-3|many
TGTGCCAGCAGCCCCCCGGGAGCGTCCTACGAGCAGTACTTC
CASSPPGASYEQYF
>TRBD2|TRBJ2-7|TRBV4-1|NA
TGCGCCAGCAGCCAACTGATGAGCGGGGGGTCTAACGAGCAGTACTTC
CASSQLMSGGSNEQYF
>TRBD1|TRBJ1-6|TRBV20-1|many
TGCAGTGCTAGTTTGGGGACAGGGGTCCTCCACTTT
CSASLGTGVLHF